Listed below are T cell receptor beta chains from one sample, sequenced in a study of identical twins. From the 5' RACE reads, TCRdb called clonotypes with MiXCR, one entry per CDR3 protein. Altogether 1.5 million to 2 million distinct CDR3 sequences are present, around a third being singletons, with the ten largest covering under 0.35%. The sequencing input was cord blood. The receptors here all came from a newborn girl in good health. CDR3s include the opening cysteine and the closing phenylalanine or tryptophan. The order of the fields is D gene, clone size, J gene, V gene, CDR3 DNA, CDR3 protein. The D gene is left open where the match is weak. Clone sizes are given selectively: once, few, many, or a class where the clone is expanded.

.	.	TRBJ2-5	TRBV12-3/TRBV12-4	TGTGCCAGCAGTTTAGAGTACTCGGGGACCCAGTACTTC	CASSLEYSGTQYF
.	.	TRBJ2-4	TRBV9	TGTGCCAGCAGCGTAGAACCATTAAACGGGCAGTACTTC	CASSVEPLNGQYF
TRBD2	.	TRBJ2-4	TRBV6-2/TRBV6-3	TGTGCCAGCAGTTACTCGAGGTCCAGCGGGAGGCCTCTAGCCAAAAACATTCAGTACTTC	CASSYSRSSGRPLAKNIQYF
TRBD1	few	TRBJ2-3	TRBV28	TGTGCCAGCAGTCTCTGGGACAGGTCCACAGATACGCAGTATTTT	CASSLWDRSTDTQYF
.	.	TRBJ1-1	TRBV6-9	TGTGCCAGCAGGTACAGGCTTTCCCCTGAAGCTTTCTTT	CASRYRLSPEAFF
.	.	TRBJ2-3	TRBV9	TGTGCCAGCAGCGTACAGGGTGCCCCAACAGATACGCAGTATTTT	CASSVQGAPTDTQYF
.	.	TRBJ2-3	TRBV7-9	TGTGCCAGCAGCTTAGGACTAAGGCTCAAAATGGATACGCAGTATTTT	CASSLGLRLKMDTQYF
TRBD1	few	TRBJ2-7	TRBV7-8	TGTGCCAGCAGTCGGACAGGGGACTACGAGCAGTACTTC	CASSRTGDYEQYF
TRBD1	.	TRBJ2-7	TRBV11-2	TGTGCCAGCAGCTTAACGGACAGGGACTCCTACGAGCAGTACTTC	CASSLTDRDSYEQYF
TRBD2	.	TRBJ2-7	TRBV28	TGTGCCAGCAGTTCCCACCTATTCCTGGGACTAGCGGGAACCTACGAGCAGTACTTC	CASSSHLFLGLAGTYEQYF
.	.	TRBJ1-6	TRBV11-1	TGTGCCAGCAGCCCCTCTGGGGACAATTCACCCCCCCACTTT	CASSPSGDNSPPHF
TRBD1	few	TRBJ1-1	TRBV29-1	TGCAGCGTTGGCGGACAGGGGGGTACTGAAGCTTTCTTT	CSVGGQGGTEAFF
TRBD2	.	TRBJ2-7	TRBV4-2	TGTGCCAGCAGCCAAGTGCGGACTAGCGGGGGTCTCTACGAGCAGTACTTC	CASSQVRTSGGLYEQYF
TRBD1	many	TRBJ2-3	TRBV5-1	TGCGCCAGCAGCTTGTGGACAGGTGCCACAGATACGCAGTATTTT	CASSLWTGATDTQYF
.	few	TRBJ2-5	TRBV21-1	TGTGCCAGCAAATGCTTCTTTCACCCACAAGAGACCCAGTACTTC	CASKCFFHPQETQYF
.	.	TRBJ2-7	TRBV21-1	TGTGCCAGCAGCCCAAAAGGGGGCGTACCCTACTACGAGCAGTACTTC	CASSPKGGVPYYEQYF
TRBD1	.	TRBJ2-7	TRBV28	TGTGCCAGCAGTTTATTAGGGACAGGGGGCCATTACGAGCAGTACTTC	CASSLLGTGGHYEQYF
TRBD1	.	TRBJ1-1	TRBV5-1	TGCGCCAGCACACTCAGGGGGCGCGAGAACACTGAAGCTTTCTTT	CASTLRGRENTEAFF
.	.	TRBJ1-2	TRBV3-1	TGTGCCAGCAGCCAAGACCGGTTAGGTTCCACCCACATCTATGGCTACACCTTC	CASSQDRLGSTHIYGYTF
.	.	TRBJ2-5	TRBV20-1	TGCAGTGCTAATCGGCAAGGGGGGCTAGAGACCCAGTACTTC	CSANRQGGLETQYF
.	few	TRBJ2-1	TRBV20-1	TGCAGTGCCATCTCTTTATCCATGGCGGGATGGTACAATGAGCAGTTCTTC	CSAISLSMAGWYNEQFF
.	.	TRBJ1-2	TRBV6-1	TGTGCCAGCAGATTACAGTATGGCTACACCTTC	CASRLQYGYTF
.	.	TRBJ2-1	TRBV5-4	TGTGCCAGCAGCTTGGTACCCCACAATGAGCAGTTCTTC	CASSLVPHNEQFF
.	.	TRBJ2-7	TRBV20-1	TGCAGTGCTAGTGAGGGGGTGAGGTACTACGGGCAGTACTTC	CSASEGVRYYGQYF
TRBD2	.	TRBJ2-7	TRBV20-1	TGCAGTGCCTACGGTCTAGCGGGATACAATGAGCAGTACTTC	CSAYGLAGYNEQYF
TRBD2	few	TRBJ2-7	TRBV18	TGTGCCAGCTCACCCAACGGACTAGCGGGGGCCTACGAGCAGTACTTC	CASSPNGLAGAYEQYF
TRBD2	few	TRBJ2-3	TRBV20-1	TGCAGTGCTAGGTATCCTAGCGGGAGAGATACGCAGTATTTT	CSARYPSGRDTQYF
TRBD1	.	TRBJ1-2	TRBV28	TGTGCCAGCAGAGCGGTGGGACAGCTATATGGCTACACCTTC	CASRAVGQLYGYTF
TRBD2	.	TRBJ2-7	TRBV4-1	TGCGCCAGCAGCCCCCTTCTAGCGGGGGGGACGTACGAGCAGTACTTC	CASSPLLAGGTYEQYF
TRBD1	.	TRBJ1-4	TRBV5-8	TGTGCCAGCAGCTTGGCCGGGACAGGGTACGAAAAACTGTTTTTT	CASSLAGTGYEKLFF
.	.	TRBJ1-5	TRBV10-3	TGTGCCATCAGTGAGGCAGCTTCCAATCGGCCCCAGCATTTT	CAISEAASNRPQHF
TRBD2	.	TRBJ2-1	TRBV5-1	TGCGCCAGCAGCTTTCCGGGGGGTGAGCAGTTCTTC	CASSFPGGEQFF
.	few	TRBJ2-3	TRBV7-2	TGTGCCAGCAGCTTAGTGGGGGAGGCGTACGTTTTCACAGATACGCAGTATTTT	CASSLVGEAYVFTDTQYF
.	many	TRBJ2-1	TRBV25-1	TGTGCCAGCAGTGAATCGACTAGCTCCTACAATGAGCAGTTCTTC	CASSESTSSYNEQFF
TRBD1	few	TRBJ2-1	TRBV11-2	TGTGCCAGCAGCCAAACCGGGACAGGGTACAATGAGCAGTTCTTC	CASSQTGTGYNEQFF
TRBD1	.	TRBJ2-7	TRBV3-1	TGTGCCAGCAGCCTAATCGGACAGGGGTGGTACTTC	CASSLIGQGWYF
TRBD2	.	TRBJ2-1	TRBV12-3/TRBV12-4	TGTGCCAGCAGTTTAGGACTAGCGGGAGGGCCTAAGGATGGGCAGTTCTTC	CASSLGLAGGPKDGQFF
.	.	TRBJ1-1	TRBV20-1	TGCAGTACCACTCGACAGTTGATGAACACTGAAGCTTTCTTT	CSTTRQLMNTEAFF
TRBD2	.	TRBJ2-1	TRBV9	TGTGCCAGCAGCGTAGCCGCAGCGGGGGGCTACAATGAGCAGTTCTTC	CASSVAAAGGYNEQFF
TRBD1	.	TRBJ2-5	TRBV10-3	TGTGCCATCAGTGCCAAAGGGGGACAGGGGTACAATGAGCAGTACTTC	CAISAKGGQGYNEQYF
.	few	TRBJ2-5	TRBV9	TGTGCCAGCAGCGCCCGAATTGATATCAATGAGCAGTACTTC	CASSARIDINEQYF
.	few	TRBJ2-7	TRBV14	TGTGCCAGCAGCCAAGTAACAGGGACCCTCTACGAGCAGTACTTC	CASSQVTGTLYEQYF
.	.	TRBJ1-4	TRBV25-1	TGTGCCAGCAGTGCCAAGGGCCAACTGTTTTTT	CASSAKGQLFF
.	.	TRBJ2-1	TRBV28	TGTGCCAGCAGCTATAGCGAGTCTCCCTACAATGAGCAGTTCTTC	CASSYSESPYNEQFF
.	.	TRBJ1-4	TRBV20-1	TGCAGTGCTAGATCAGGGGTTAATGAAAAACTGTTTTTT	CSARSGVNEKLFF
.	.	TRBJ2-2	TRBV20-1	TGCAGTGCTAGACCACGGGGTGCGGGGGAGCTGTTTTTT	CSARPRGAGELFF
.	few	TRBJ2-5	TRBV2	TGTGCCAGCAGTGAAGGGGGACCGTCCCAAGAGACCCAGTACTTC	CASSEGGPSQETQYF
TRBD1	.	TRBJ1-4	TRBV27	TGTGCCAGCAGAGGACAGGGAAGGGGTGAAAAACTGTTTTTT	CASRGQGRGEKLFF
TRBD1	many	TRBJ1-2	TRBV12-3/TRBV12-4	TGTGCCAGCAGTTTACAAACAGGGGGCTATGGCTACACCTTC	CASSLQTGGYGYTF